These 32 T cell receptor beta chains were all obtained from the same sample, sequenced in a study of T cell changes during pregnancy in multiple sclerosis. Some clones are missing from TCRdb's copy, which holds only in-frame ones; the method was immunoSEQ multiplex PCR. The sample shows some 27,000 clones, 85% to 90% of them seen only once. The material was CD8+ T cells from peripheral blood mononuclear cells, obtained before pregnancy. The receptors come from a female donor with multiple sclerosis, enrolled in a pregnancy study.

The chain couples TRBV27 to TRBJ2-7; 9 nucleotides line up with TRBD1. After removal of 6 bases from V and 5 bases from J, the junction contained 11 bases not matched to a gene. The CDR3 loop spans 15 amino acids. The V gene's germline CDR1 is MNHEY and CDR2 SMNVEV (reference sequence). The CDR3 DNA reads TGTGCCAGCAGACCTGGGACAGGGAGTGCCCACGAGCAGTACTTC. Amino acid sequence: CASRPGTGSAHEQYF.

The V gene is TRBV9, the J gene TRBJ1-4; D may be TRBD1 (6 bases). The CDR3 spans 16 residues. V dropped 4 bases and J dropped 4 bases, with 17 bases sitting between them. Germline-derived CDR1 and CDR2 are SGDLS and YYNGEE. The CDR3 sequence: CASSPRSRDINEKLFF. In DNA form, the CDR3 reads TGTGCCAGCAGCCCTCGGTCCCGGGACATTAATGAAAAACTGTTTTTT.

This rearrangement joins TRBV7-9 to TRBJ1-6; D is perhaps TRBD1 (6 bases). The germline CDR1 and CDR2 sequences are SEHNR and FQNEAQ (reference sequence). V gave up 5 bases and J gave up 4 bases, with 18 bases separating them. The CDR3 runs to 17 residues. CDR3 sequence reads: CASSPPGGAAYNSPLHF. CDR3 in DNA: TGTGCCAGCAGCCCCCCTGGGGGGGCTGCTTATAATTCACCCCTCCACTTT.

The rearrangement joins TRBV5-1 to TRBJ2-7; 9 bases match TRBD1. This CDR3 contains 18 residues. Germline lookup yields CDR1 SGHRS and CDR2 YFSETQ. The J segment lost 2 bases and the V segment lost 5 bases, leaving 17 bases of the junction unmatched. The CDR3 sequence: CASSPDPRDRERPYEQYF. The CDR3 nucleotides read TGCGCCAGCAGTCCAGATCCCCGGGACAGGGAAAGACCCTACGAGCAGTACTTC.

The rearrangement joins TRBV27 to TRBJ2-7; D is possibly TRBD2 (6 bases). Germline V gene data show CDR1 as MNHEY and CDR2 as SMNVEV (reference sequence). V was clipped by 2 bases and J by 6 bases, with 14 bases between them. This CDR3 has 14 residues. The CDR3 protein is CASSLGGAGSEQYF. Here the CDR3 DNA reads TGTGCCAGCAGTTTAGGAGGCGCGGGGAGCGAGCAGTACTTC.

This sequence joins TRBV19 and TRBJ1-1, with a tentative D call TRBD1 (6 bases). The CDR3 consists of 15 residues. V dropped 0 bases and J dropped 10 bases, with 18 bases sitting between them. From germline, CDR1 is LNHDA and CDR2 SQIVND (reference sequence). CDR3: CASSIDKGHRVGAFF. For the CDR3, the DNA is TGTGCCAGTAGTATAGATAAGGGACACCGTGTGGGAGCTTTCTTT.

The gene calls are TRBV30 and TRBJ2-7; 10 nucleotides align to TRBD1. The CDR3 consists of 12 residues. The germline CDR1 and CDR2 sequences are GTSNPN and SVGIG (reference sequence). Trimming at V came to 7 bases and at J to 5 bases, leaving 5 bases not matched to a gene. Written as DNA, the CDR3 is TGTGCCTCCCGGGACAGGGGCCACGAGCAGTACTTC. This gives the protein CASRDRGHEQYF.

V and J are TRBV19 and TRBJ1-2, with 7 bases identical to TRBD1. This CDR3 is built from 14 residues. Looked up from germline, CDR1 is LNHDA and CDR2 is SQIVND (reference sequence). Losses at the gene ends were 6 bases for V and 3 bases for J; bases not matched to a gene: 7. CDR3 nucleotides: TGTGCCAGTAGCGAAATGACAGGGTACTATGGCTACACCTTC. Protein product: CASSEMTGYYGYTF.

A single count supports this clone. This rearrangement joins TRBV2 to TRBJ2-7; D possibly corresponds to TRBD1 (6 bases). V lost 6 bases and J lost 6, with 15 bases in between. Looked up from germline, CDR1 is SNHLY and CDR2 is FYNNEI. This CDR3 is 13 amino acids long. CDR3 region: CASREQGRGEQYF. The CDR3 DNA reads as TGTGCCAGCAGAGAACAGGGTAGGGGCGAGCAGTACTTC.

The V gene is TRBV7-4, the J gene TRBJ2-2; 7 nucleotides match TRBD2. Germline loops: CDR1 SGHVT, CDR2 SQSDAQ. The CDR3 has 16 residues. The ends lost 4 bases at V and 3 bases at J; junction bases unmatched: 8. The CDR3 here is CASSWGIGRDTGELFF. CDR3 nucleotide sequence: TGTGCCAGCAGCTGGGGGATTGGGAGGGACACCGGGGAGCTGTTTTTT.

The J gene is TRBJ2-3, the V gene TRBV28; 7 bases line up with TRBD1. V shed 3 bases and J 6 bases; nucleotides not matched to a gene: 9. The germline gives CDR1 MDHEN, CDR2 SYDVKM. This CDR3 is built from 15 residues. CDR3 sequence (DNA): TGTGCCAGCAGTTTTGTAGGGGGCAATAAGGATACGCAGTATTTT. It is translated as CASSFVGGNKDTQYF.

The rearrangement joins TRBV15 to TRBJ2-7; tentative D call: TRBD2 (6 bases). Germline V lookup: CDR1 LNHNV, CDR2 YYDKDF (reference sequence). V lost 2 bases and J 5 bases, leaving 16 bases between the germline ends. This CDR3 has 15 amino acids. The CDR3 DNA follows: TGTGCCACCAGCAGATCCCAGGAGGGGTCGGACGAGCAGTACTTC. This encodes CATSRSQEGSDEQYF.

The CDR3: CAITSGAPSYEQYF. CDR3 sequence (DNA): TGTGCCATCACCTCAGGGGCTCCGAGCTACGAGCAGTACTTC. The chain links TRBV10-3 to TRBJ2-7; TRBD1 might be the D (6 bases). Germline CDR1 reads ENHRY; CDR2 reads SYGVKD. CDR3 length equals 14 residues. V shed 7 bases and J shed 3 bases, with 16 bases lying between them.

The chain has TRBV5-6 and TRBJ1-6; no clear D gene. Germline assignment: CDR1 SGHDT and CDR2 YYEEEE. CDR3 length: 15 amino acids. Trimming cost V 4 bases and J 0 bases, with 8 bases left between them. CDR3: CASSPGSSYNSPLHF. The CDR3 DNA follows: TGTGCCAGCAGCCCCGGGAGCTCCTATAATTCACCCCTCCACTTT.

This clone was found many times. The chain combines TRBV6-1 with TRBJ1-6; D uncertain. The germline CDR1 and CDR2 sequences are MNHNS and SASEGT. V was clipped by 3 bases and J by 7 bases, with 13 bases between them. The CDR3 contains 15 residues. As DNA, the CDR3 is TGTGCCAGCAGTGAGTCACCGGGTGACAATTCACCCCTCCACTTT. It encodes CASSESPGDNSPLHF.

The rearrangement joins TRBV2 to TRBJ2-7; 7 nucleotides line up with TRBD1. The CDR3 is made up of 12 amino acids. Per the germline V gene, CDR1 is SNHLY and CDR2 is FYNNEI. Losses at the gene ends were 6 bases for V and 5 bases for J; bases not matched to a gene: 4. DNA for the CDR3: TGTGCCAGCAGGACAGGGATACACGAGCAGTACTTC. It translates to CASRTGIHEQYF.

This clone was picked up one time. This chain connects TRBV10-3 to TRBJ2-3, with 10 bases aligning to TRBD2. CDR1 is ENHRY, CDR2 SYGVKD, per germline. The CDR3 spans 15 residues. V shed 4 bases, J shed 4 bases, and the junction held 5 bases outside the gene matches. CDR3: CAISGERGGSDTQYF. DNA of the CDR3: TGTGCCATCAGTGGTGAGCGGGGGGGCTCAGATACGCAGTATTTT.

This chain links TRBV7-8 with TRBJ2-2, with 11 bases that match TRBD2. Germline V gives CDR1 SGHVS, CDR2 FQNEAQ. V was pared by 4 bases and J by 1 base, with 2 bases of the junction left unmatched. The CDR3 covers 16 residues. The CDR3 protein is CASSSLAGGNTGELFF. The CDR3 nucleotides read TGTGCCAGCAGCTCTCTAGCGGGGGGGAACACCGGGGAGCTGTTTTTT.

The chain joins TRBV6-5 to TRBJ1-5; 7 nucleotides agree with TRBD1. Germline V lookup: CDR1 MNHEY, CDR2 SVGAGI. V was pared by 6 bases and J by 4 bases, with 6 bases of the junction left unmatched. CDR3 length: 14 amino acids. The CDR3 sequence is CASRPTGRNQPQHF. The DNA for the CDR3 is TGTGCCAGCAGACCGACAGGGCGGAATCAGCCCCAGCATTTT.

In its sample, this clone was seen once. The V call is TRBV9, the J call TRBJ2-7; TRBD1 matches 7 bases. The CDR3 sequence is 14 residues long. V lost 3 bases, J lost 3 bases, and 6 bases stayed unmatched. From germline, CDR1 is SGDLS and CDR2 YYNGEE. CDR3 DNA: TGTGCCAGCAGCGAAGGGGGCGCCGACTACGAGCAGTACTTC. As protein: CASSEGGADYEQYF.

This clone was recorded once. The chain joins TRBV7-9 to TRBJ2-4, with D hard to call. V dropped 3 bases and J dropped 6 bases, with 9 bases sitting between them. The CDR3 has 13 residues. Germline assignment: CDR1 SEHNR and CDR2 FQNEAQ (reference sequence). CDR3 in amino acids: CASSFSSGNIQYF. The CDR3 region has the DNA TGTGCCAGCAGCTTTAGCTCTGGAAACATTCAGTACTTC.

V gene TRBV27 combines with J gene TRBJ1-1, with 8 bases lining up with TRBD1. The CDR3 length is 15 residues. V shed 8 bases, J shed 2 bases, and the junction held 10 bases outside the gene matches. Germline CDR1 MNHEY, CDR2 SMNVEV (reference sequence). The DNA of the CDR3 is TGTGCCAGCGGGGCCAATACAGGGGGAAACACTGAAGCTTTCTTT. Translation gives CASGANTGGNTEAFF.

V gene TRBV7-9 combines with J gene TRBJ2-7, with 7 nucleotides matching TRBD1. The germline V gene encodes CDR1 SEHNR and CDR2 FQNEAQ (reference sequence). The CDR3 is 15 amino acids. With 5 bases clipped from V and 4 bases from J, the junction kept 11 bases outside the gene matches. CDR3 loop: CASSLGQPILYEQYF. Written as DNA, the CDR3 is TGTGCCAGCAGCCTGGGACAGCCTATTTTATACGAGCAGTACTTC.

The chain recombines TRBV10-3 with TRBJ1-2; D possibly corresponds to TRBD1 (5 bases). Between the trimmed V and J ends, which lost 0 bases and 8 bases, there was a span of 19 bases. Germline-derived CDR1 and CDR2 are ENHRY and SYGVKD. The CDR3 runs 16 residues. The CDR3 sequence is CAISESMTVPLGGYTF. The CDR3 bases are TGTGCCATCAGTGAGTCGATGACAGTTCCCCTAGGAGGCTACACCTTC.

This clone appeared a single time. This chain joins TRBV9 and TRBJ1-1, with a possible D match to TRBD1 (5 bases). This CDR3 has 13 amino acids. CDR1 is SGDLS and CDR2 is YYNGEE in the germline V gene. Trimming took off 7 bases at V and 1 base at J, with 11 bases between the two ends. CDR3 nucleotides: TGTGCCAGCGGACGCGGGGGGAACACTGAAGCTTTCTTT. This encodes CASGRGGNTEAFF.

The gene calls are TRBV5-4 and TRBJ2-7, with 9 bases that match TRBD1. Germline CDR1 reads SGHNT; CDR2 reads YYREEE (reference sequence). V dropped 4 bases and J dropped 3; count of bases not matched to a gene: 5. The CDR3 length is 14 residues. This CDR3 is CASSPETGGYEQYF. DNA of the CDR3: TGTGCCAGCAGCCCAGAGACAGGGGGCTACGAGCAGTACTTC.

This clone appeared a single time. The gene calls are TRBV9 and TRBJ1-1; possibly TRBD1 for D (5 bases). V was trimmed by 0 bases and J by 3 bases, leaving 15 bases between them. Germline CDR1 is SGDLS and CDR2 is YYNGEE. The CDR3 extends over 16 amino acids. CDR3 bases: TGTGCCAGCAGCGTAGCCCCGTCGGGGGTTGACACTGAAGCTTTCTTT. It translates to CASSVAPSGVDTEAFF.

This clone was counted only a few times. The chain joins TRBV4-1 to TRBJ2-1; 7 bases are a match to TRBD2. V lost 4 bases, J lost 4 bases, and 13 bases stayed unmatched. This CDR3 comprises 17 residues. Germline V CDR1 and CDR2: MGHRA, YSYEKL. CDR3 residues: CASSPRSGLAVYNEQFF. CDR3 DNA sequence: TGCGCCAGCAGCCCTAGATCAGGCCTAGCGGTGTACAATGAGCAGTTCTTC.

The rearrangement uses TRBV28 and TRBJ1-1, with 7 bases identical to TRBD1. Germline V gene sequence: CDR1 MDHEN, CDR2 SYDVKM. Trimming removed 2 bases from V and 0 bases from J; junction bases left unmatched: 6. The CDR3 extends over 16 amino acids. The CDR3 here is CASSLRGLGMNTEAFF. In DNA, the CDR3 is TGTGCCAGCAGTTTAAGGGGGCTAGGTATGAACACTGAAGCTTTCTTT.

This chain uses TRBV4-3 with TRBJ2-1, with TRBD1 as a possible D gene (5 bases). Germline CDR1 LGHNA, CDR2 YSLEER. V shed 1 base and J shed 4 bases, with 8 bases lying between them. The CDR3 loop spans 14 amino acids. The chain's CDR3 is CASSQARTYNEQFF. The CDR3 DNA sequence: TGCGCCAGCAGCCAAGCCAGGACATACAATGAGCAGTTCTTC.

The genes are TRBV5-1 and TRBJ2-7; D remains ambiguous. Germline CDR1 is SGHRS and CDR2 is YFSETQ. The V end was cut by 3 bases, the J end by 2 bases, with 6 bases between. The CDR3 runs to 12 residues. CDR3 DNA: TGCGCCAGCAGCTCAGACACCTACGAGCAGTACTTC. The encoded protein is CASSSDTYEQYF.

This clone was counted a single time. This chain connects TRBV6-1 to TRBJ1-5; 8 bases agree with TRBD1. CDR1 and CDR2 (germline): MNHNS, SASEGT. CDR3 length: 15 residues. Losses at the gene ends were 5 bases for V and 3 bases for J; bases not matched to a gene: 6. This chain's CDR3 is CASSLDRAHNQPQHF. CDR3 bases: TGTGCCAGCAGTTTGGACAGGGCCCACAATCAGCCCCAGCATTTT.